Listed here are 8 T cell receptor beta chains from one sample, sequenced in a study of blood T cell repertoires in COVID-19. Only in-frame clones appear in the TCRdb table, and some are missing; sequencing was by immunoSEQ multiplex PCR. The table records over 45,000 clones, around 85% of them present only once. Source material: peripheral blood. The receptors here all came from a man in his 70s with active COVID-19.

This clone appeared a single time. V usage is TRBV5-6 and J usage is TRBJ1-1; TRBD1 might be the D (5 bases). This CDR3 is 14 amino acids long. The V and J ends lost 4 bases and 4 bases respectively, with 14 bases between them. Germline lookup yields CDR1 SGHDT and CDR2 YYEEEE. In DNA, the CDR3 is TGTGCCAGCAGCAGGGGACTTACCTCCACTGAAGCTTTCTTT. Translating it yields CASSRGLTSTEAFF.

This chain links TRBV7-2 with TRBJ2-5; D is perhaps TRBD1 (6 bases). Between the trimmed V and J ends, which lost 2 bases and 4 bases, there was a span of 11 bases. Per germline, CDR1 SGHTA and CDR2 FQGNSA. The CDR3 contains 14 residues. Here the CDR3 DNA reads TGTGCCAGCAGCTTAAACAGGGTTGGAGAGACCCAGTACTTC. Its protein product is CASSLNRVGETQYF.

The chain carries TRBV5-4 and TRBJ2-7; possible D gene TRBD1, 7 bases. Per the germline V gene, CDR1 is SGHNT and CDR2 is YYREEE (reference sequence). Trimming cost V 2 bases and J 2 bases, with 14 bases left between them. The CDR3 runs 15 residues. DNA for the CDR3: TGTGCCAGCAGCTTTCAGGGGGGCGCCCCCTACGAGCAGTACTTC. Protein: CASSFQGGAPYEQYF.

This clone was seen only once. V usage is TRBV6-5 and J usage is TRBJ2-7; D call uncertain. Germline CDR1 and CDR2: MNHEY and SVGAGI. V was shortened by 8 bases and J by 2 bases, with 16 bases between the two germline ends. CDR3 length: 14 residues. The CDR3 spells CASAFTGQAYEQYF. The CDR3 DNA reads TGTGCCAGCGCATTTACTGGGCAGGCCTACGAGCAGTACTTC.

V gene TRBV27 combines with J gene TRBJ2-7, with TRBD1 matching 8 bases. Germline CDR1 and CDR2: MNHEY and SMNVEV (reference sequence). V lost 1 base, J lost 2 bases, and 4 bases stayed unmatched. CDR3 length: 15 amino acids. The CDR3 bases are TGTGCCAGCAGTTTATTTCCAGGGGGCCCCTACGAGCAGTACTTC. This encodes CASSLFPGGPYEQYF.

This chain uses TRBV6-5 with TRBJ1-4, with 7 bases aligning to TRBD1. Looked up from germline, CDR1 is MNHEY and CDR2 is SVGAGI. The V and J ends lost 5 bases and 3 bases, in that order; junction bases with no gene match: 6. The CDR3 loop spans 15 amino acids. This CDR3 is CASSLYRGANEKLFF. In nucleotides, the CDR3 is TGTGCCAGCAGTCTATACAGGGGAGCTAATGAAAAACTGTTTTTT.

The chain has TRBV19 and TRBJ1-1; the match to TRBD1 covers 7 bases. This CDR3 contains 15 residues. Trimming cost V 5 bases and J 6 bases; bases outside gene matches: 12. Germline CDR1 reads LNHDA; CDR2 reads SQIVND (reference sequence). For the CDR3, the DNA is TGTGCCAGTAGTCTAGGGGGCAGGGAAGGGGCTGAAGCTTTCTTT. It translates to CASSLGGREGAEAFF.

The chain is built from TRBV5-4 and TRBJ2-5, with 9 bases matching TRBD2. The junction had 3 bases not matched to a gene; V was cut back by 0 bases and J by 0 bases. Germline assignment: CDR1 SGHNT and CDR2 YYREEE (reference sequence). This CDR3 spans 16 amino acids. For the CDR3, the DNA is TGTGCCAGCAGCTTGGTATTAGCGGGAGACCAAGAGACCCAGTACTTC. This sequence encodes CASSLVLAGDQETQYF.